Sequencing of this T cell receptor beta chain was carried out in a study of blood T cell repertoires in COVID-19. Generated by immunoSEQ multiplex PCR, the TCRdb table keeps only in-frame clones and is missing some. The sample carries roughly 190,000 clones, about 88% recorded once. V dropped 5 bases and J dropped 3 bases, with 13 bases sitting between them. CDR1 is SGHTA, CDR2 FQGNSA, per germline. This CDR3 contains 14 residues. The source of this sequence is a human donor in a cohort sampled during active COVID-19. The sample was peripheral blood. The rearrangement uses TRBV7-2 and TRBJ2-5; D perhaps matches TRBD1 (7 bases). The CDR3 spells CASSAGQIKETQYF. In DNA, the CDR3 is TGTGCCAGCAGCGCGGGACAGATAAAAGAGACCCAGTACTTC. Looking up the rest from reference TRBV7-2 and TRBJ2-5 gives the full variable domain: GAGVSQSPSNKVTEKGKDVELRCDPISGHTALYWYRQSLGQGLEFLIYFQGNSAPDKSGLPSDRFSAERTGGSVSTLTIQRTQQEDSAVYLCASSAGQIKETQYFGPGTRLLVL.